The 26 T cell receptor beta chains in this list originate from one sample, sequenced in a study of blood T cell repertoires in COVID-19. Using immunoSEQ multiplex PCR, the repertoire was profiled, and TCRdb retains in-frame clones only, with some absent. Counted here are hundreds of thousands of clones, 65% to 90% occurring once; the ten biggest clones make up about 4.8%. What was sequenced was peripheral blood. Receptors originate from a woman in her 70s with acute or convalescent COVID-19.

V usage is TRBV30 and J usage is TRBJ2-1; a possible D gene is TRBD1 (5 bases). This CDR3 is built from 14 residues. Trimming removed 2 bases from V and 7 bases from J, with 15 bases in between. Germline CDR1 is GTSNPN and CDR2 is SVGIG (reference sequence). For the CDR3, the DNA is TGTGCCTGGAGTTTTCCTCCAGGGAAAAATGAGCAGTTCTTC. Translating it yields CAWSFPPGKNEQFF.

Concerning this clone itself: A junction end diverges from the germline sequence, so it may reflect a read error. In DNA, the CDR3 is TGCGCCCGCAGCCGACAGGGGGAAGTTGGCTATGGCTACACCTTC. It specifies CARSRQGEVGYGYTF. The chain uses TRBV4-1 and TRBJ1-2; 9 bases line up with TRBD1. The CDR3 runs to 15 residues. The germline V gene has CDR1 MGHRA and CDR2 YSYEKL.

The genes are TRBV7-9 and TRBJ2-1; the match to TRBD1 covers 9 bases. V dropped 1 base and J dropped 4; count of bases not matched to a gene: 8. This CDR3 region has 17 residues. In germline, CDR1 is SEHNR, CDR2 FQNEAQ (reference sequence). The CDR3 bases are TGTGCCAGCAGCTTAGGTAGGGGGACAGGGAATTACAATGAGCAGTTCTTC. Protein: CASSLGRGTGNYNEQFF.

The V and J genes are TRBV5-1 and TRBJ2-3; possibly TRBD1 for D (6 bases). Germline CDR1 SGHRS, CDR2 YFSETQ. CDR3 size: 13 residues. Trimming took off 3 bases at V and 3 bases at J, with 8 bases between the two ends. CDR3 DNA sequence: TGCGCCAGCAGCTACGGACAGACAGATACGCAGTATTTT. Its translation is CASSYGQTDTQYF.

The V gene is TRBV6-2 or TRBV6-3, the J gene TRBJ2-3, with TRBD2 identical over 9 bases. This CDR3 contains 15 residues. V lost 2 bases to trimming and J lost 1 base; unmatched junction nucleotides: 1. Germline assignment: CDR1 MNHEY and CDR2 SVGEGT. CDR3 sequence (DNA): TGTGCCAGCAGTTACCGGACTAGCGGCACAGATACGCAGTATTTT. It is translated as CASSYRTSGTDTQYF.

The chain joins TRBV24-1 to TRBJ2-2; 12 bases are shared with TRBD1. The CDR3 runs 19 residues. Trimming cost V 4 bases and J 0 bases; bases outside gene matches: 8. The germline V gene encodes CDR1 KGHDR and CDR2 SFDVKD. The CDR3 reads CATSDPPGQGAPNTGELFF. CDR3 nucleotides: TGTGCCACCAGTGACCCCCCGGGACAGGGGGCGCCGAACACCGGGGAGCTGTTTTTT.

The chain uses TRBV18 and TRBJ1-2, with a weak D call TRBD1 (6 bases). CDR1 is KGHSH, CDR2 LQKENI, per germline. V lost 3 bases, J lost 3 bases, and 14 bases lay in between. There are 15 residues in the CDR3. The CDR3 region has the DNA TGTGCCAGCTCACCGGGGGGGGCGAAGGACTATGGCTACACCTTC. It yields the protein CASSPGGAKDYGYTF. Full variable domain (missing parts from reference TRBV18 and TRBJ1-2): NAGVMQNPRHLVRRRGQEARLRCSPMKGHSHVYWYRQLPEEGLKFMVYLQKENIIDESGMPKERFSAEFPKEGPSILRIQQVVRGDSAAYFCASSPGGAKDYGYTFGSGTRLTVV.

V usage is TRBV3-1 (or the pseudogene TRBV3-2) and J usage is TRBJ2-7; 13 nucleotides agree with TRBD2. V dropped 6 bases and J dropped 3; count of bases not matched to a gene: 5. The CDR3 loop spans 15 amino acids. Germline values: CDR1 LGHDT, CDR2 YNNKEL (reference sequence). CDR3 sequence: CASSTTSGGIYEQYF. DNA of the CDR3: TGTGCCAGCAGTACGACTAGCGGGGGGATCTACGAGCAGTACTTC.

The chain carries TRBV11-2 and TRBJ1-5, with TRBD1 as a possible D gene (5 bases). V was clipped by 5 bases and J by 1 base, with 12 bases between them. Germline CDR1 SGHAT, CDR2 FQNNGV. This CDR3 comprises 15 residues. CDR3 in amino acids: CASSKSGLSNQPQHF. The CDR3, as DNA: TGTGCCAGCAGCAAGTCAGGGCTAAGCAATCAGCCCCAGCATTTT.

V is TRBV12-3 or TRBV12-4 and J is TRBJ2-7; D is perhaps TRBD2 (6 bases). The CDR3 sequence is 13 residues long. Trimming cost V 2 bases and J 7 bases, with 12 bases left between them. The CDR3: CASSLWGDGEQYF. CDR3 bases: TGTGCCAGCAGTTTATGGGGGGACGGGGAGCAGTACTTC.

The chain couples TRBV18 to TRBJ1-1; a possible D gene is TRBD1 (6 bases). Germline CDR1 reads KGHSH; CDR2 reads LQKENI. The CDR3 sequence is 16 residues long. The ends were cut back, 4 bases at V and 1 base at J, with 16 bases in the middle. The CDR3 spells CASSLLGGGSNTEAFF. Written as DNA, the CDR3 is TGTGCCAGCTCACTTCTAGGGGGGGGGTCGAACACTGAAGCTTTCTTT.

V gene TRBV10-3 combines with J gene TRBJ1-1, with 7 bases fitting TRBD1. The J segment lost 5 bases and the V segment lost 7 bases, leaving 7 bases of the junction unmatched. Per the germline V gene, CDR1 is ENHRY and CDR2 is SYGVKD. This CDR3 is built from 13 residues. The CDR3 DNA reads TGTGCCATCATGGGACAGCCGAAGACTGAAGCTTTCTTT. Amino acid sequence: CAIMGQPKTEAFF.

The chain links TRBV12-3 or TRBV12-4 to TRBJ1-2; D perhaps matches TRBD1 (5 bases). V dropped 2 bases and J dropped 5 bases, with 9 bases sitting between them. There are 13 residues in the CDR3. CDR3 DNA: TGTGCCAGCAGTTTAAGGACACTATATGGCTACACCTTC. Its protein is CASSLRTLYGYTF.

The chain is built from TRBV6-6 and TRBJ2-5; D is perhaps TRBD1 (6 bases). V dropped 7 bases and J dropped 5 bases, with 20 bases sitting between them. The CDR3 is 15 amino acids. Germline values: CDR1 MNHNY, CDR2 SVGAGI (reference sequence). Here the CDR3 reads CASTINRVQGETQYF. Written as DNA, the CDR3 is TGTGCCAGCACCATCAACAGGGTCCAGGGGGAGACCCAGTACTTC.

In the case of this clone: Just one base apart from a much larger clone, this may be a read error. CDR3 nucleotide sequence: TGTGCCAGCAGTCCCACAGGGGACTATGGCTACACCTTC. It is translated as CASSPTGDYGYTF. J is TRBJ1-2 and V is TRBV28, with 7 bases lining up with TRBD1. CDR3 length: 13 amino acids. From germline, CDR1 is MDHEN and CDR2 SYDVKM. Trimming took 5 bases from V and 3 from J; bases not matched to a gene: 3.

This clone showed up just a few times. V is TRBV7-2 and J is TRBJ1-4; TRBD1 agrees at 8 bases. Losses at the gene ends were 5 bases for V and 8 bases for J; bases not matched to a gene: 7. The CDR3 length is 14 residues. Germline lookup yields CDR1 SGHTA and CDR2 FQGNSA. The CDR3 DNA reads TGTGCCAGCAGCACTGACAGGGGAAGAGAAAAACTGTTTTTT. Protein product: CASSTDRGREKLFF. Combining the CDR3 with reference TRBV7-2 and TRBJ1-4 gives the whole variable domain GAGVSQSPSNKVTEKGKDVELRCDPISGHTALYWYRQSLGQGLEFLIYFQGNSAPDKSGLPSDRFSAERTGGSVSTLTIQRTQQEDSAVYLCASSTDRGREKLFFGSGTQLSVL.

The genes are TRBV18 and TRBJ2-1; tentatively, D is TRBD1 (6 bases). CDR1 and CDR2 from the germline V gene are KGHSH and LQKENI. V gave up 6 bases and J gave up 8 bases, with 11 bases separating them. CDR3 length: 12 amino acids. The CDR3 region is CASSQQGDEQFF. The DNA for the CDR3 is TGTGCCAGCTCGCAACAGGGAGATGAGCAGTTCTTC.

The V gene is TRBV4-2, the J gene TRBJ1-3, with TRBD1 identical over 10 bases. V dropped 3 bases and J dropped 4; count of bases not matched to a gene: 6. The CDR3 totals 16 residues. The germline CDR1 and CDR2 sequences are LGHNA and YNFKEQ. CDR3 sequence: CASSQAGTGAGNTIYF. CDR3 in DNA: TGTGCCAGCAGCCAGGCCGGGACAGGGGCAGGAAACACCATATATTTT.

The rearrangement uses TRBV7-2 and TRBJ2-3; 11 bases line up with TRBD2. Germline V gene lookup returns CDR1 SGHTA and CDR2 FQGNSA. The V segment lost 5 bases and the J segment 1 base; nucleotides outside the gene matches: 11. The CDR3 covers 18 residues. This CDR3 reads CASSPSGTSGPRTDTQYF. The CDR3 DNA reads as TGTGCCAGCAGCCCCTCCGGGACTAGCGGTCCTCGCACAGATACGCAGTATTTT.

The V and J genes are TRBV9 and TRBJ1-2; D possibly corresponds to TRBD1 (5 bases). V was cut by 1 base and J by 5 bases, with 9 bases left in between. The germline gives CDR1 SGDLS, CDR2 YYNGEE. The CDR3 length is 13 residues. CDR3 DNA: TGTGCCAGCAGCGTACAGGGTGGGTATGGCTACACCTTC. Amino acids: CASSVQGGYGYTF. Looking up the rest from reference TRBV9 and TRBJ1-2 gives the full variable domain: DSGVTQTPKHLITATGQRVTLRCSPRSGDLSVYWYQQSLDQGLQFLIQYYNGEERAKGNILERFSAQQFPDLHSELNLSSLELGDSALYFCASSVQGGYGYTFGSGTRLTVV.

This clone was observed a single time. The chain recombines TRBV5-4 with TRBJ2-2, with 7 nucleotides matching TRBD2. This CDR3 is built from 15 residues. Germline CDR1 and CDR2: SGHNT and YYREEE (reference sequence). V was pared by 4 bases and J by 2 bases, with 5 bases of the junction left unmatched. DNA for the CDR3: TGTGCCAGCAGCGGGGACTACCAAAACACCGGGGAGCTGTTTTTT. This sequence encodes CASSGDYQNTGELFF.

The chain links TRBV5-1 to TRBJ2-7, with TRBD2 matching 10 bases. Germline V gene data show CDR1 as SGHRS and CDR2 as YFSETQ. CDR3 size: 15 residues. V dropped 0 bases and J dropped 5; count of bases not matched to a gene: 5. CDR3 sequence: CASSLGSGGYHEQYF. The CDR3, as DNA: TGCGCCAGCAGCTTGGGTAGCGGGGGGTACCACGAGCAGTACTTC. Variable domain in full (rest from reference TRBV5-1 and TRBJ2-7): KAGVTQTPRYLIKTRGQQVTLSCSPISGHRSVSWYQQTPGQGLQFLFEYFSETQRNKGNFPGRFSGRQFSNSRSEMNVSTLELGDSALYLCASSLGSGGYHEQYFGPGTRLTVT.

This clone turned up a few times. The chain is built from TRBV3-1 (or the pseudogene TRBV3-2) and TRBJ1-2; 9 nucleotides agree with TRBD1. Germline CDR1 and CDR2: LGHDT and YNNKEL (reference sequence). This CDR3 spans 15 amino acids. With V trimmed by 0 bases and J by 7 bases, 6 bases remained unmatched. The CDR3 coding sequence is TGTGCCAGCAGCCAAGATGGACAGGGGTTGAGTGGCTACACCTTC. It codes for CASSQDGQGLSGYTF.

V is TRBV5-4 and J is TRBJ2-3, with 7 bases identical to TRBD2. V gave up 4 bases and J gave up 4 bases; unmatched junction bases: 6. The CDR3 runs to 14 residues. Germline assignment: CDR1 SGHNT and CDR2 YYREEE (reference sequence). The DNA of the CDR3 is TGTGCCAGCAGCCGTGGGGGGGTGGCAGATACGCAGTATTTT. It is translated as CASSRGGVADTQYF.

The chain employs TRBV9 and TRBJ1-1; D call uncertain. The CDR3 consists of 15 residues. V lost 3 bases and J lost 0, with 12 bases in between. Germline V gene sequence: CDR1 SGDLS, CDR2 YYNGEE. The CDR3 loop is CASSARHQLNTEAFF. The CDR3 bases are TGTGCCAGCAGCGCAAGACACCAATTGAACACTGAAGCTTTCTTT.

The CDR3 DNA reads as TGTGCCAGCAGCCCCATCTACGAGCAGTACTTC. Amino acids: CASSPIYEQYF. The chain is built from TRBV7-9 and TRBJ2-7; D is ambiguous. The CDR3 loop spans 11 amino acids. Per germline, CDR1 SEHNR and CDR2 FQNEAQ (reference sequence). With 5 bases removed from V and 3 bases from J, the gap between germline ends came to 5 bases.